This T cell receptor (beta chain) was sequenced during a study of T cell responses to AZD1222 COVID-19 vaccine (dated by TCRdb to the early 2020s). With regard to the full study: AZD1222 recipients whose second dose came at about 4 weeks and those whose second dose came at about 12 weeks were combined into one group, since spike-specific TCR depth and breadth did not differ between the two schedules. TCR sequencing covered more than 230 trial participants: 200 to 220 given two doses of AZD1222 and approximately 25 given two doses of MenACWY control vaccine. Trial participants were enrolled into age subgroups of 18-55, 56-69 and 70-plus years, which contained approximately 150, 28 and 58 TCR-sequenced participants, respectively. What the work shows at the level of the full study, not this receptor alone: Only five or six AZD1222 recipients were SARS-CoV-2 seropositive at baseline, limiting conclusions about previously exposed vaccinees. Participants were mostly white British and included more females than males, and it was suggested by the authors that clonal diversity may have been underestimated. Spike-specific TCR breadth and depth rose significantly after two AZD1222 doses compared with day 0 and with MenACWY recipients. Reportedly, close to half of the unique spike-specific TCRs recognized epitopes lying outside the regions that are mutated in the B.1.351 and B.1.1.7 variants. Because no day 14 peak-response samples were available, repertoires were characterized only after the peak T cell response. In the small 56-69-year group, the increase in depth fell short of significance, most likely because of low power. Vaccine-associated CD4 TCRs spanned the whole spike protein, with dominant responses in regions 160-218 and 743-854.

The CDR3 regions of human TCRbeta chains were subjected to immunosequencing. Concerning the study's data processing: Repertoire TCRs were checked for matches against a reference library of SARS-CoV-2-specific TCRs that had been generated using the MIRA antigen-specificity platform. Breadth was defined as the fraction of unique TCRs that were SARS-CoV-2-associated, and depth was defined as the fraction of total T cells that were SARS-CoV-2-associated. Each spike-specific TCR was assigned to its reactive spike region and to a CD4 or CD8 class using the MIRA data. Log10-transformed breadth and depth values were compared by one-way ANOVA with Sidak's multiple comparisons tests. TCRdb limited this immuneACCESS table to in-frame rearrangements with V and J called. A share of clones is missing; checked studies link under half to unresolved V genes, and the rest is unexplained. Clone size and V and J calls were adopted from that table, with D and trimming inferred from the DNA. Present in this sample are some 150,000 clones, just under 95% of which were seen just once. The ten largest make up approximately 0.88% of the sample.

This sample's time point label indicates: baseline before first vaccination. The vaccinee samples were drawn from two UK trials, COV001 and COV002, one of which was a single-blind randomized controlled phase 2/3 trial testing AZD1222 (ChAdOx1 nCoV-19) in healthy adults. For TCRbeta chain sequencing, PBMC samples were collected from trial participants at day 0 and at day 28 after the second dose. The CDR3, cysteine through phenylalanine, is 17 amino acids long. Left in the record is the CDR3 DNA by itself, 51 bases read in frame from the first base. Trimming accounts for 0 bases at V and 4 bases at J, while the number of junction bases matched to no gene is 8. CDR1 and CDR2 were assigned from the germline V gene as SGHVS and FQNEAQ. Points on this clone: Its antigen specificity is not known. It has no much larger one-base neighbor in the sample; base qualities were not kept.

The specimen was peripheral blood, collected on day 0 of AZD1222 vaccination. This receptor was identified in an adult in good health. The rearranged segments are TRBV7-8 and TRBJ2-3; 9 middle bases align to TRBD2. In nucleotide form, the sequence is TGTGCCAGCAGCTTAGCCTGGGCGGGGGGGGCTTCAGATACGCAGTATTTT. Protein translation: CASSLAWAGGASDTQYF. The entire variable domain, with the stretches around the CDR3 drawn from the reference TRBV7-8 and TRBJ2-3 proteins, is GAGVSQSPRYKVAKRGQDVALRCDPISGHVSLFWYQQALGQGPEFLTYFQNEAQLDKSGLPSDRFFAERPEGSVSTLKIQRTQQEDSAVYLCASSLAWAGGASDTQYFGPGTRLTVL.